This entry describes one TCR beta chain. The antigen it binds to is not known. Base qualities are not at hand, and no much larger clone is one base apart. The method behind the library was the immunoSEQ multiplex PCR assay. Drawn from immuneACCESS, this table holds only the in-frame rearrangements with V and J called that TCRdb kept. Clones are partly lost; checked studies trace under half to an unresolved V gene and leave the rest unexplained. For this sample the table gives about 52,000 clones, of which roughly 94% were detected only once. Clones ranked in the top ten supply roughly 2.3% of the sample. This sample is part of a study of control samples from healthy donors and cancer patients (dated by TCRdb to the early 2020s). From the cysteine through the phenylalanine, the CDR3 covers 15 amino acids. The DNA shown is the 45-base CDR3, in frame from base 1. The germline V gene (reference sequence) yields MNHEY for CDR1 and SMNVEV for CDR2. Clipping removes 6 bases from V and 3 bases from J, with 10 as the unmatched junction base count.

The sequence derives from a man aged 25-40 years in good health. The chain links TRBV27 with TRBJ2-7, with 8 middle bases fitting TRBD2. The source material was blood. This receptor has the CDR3 CASSLLTSGNYEQYF. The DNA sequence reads TGTGCCAGCAGCCTCTTAACTAGCGGCAACTACGAGCAGTACTTC.